This T cell receptor (beta chain) was profiled in a study of T-cell memory formation after mild COVID-19. The wider study: TCR clusters mostly belonged to single donors.

This CDR3 comprises 14 residues. Looked up from germline, CDR1 is SGHRS and CDR2 is YFSETQ. The V end lost 4 bases, the J end lost 2 bases, and 11 bases lay between the germline ends. As regards this clonotype: What it binds is not known.

Researchers used 5'RACE with constant-segment primers to make TCR alpha and TCR beta cDNA libraries that carry sample barcodes and UMIs. One entry per CDR3 protein results from TCRdb running MiXCR on the 5' RACE reads. The repertoire holds fewer than 250,000 distinct CDR3 sequences, with approximately 20% as singletons. General observations from the study: Cross-reactive memory apparently joined, as some responding clones appeared in pre-infection memory.

The TCR sequence derives from an adult woman who had mild COVID-19 (a few samples of this study predate the infection). Cell type and time point are not known. The sequencing sample was made of PBMCs or a T cell subset sorted from them (not recorded which). The chain carries TRBV5-1 and TRBJ2-3; a possible D gene is TRBD1 (6 bases). CDR3 region: CASSPDRFTDTQYF. CDR3 sequence (DNA): TGCGCCAGCAGCCCCGACAGGTTCACAGATACGCAGTATTTT. Using reference TRBV5-1 and TRBJ2-3 for the parts outside the CDR3, the full variable domain is KAGVTQTPRYLIKTRGQQVTLSCSPISGHRSVSWYQQTPGQGLQFLFEYFSETQRNKGNFPGRFSGRQFSNSRSEMNVSTLELGDSALYLCASSPDRFTDTQYFGPGTRLTVL.